This T cell receptor beta chain was recorded in a study of control samples from healthy donors and cancer patients. Method: immunoSEQ multiplex PCR; TCRdb's copy keeps in-frame clones and lacks some. The repertoire includes more than 100,000 clones, about nine tenths of them detected once, and over 2% sits in the top ten. The germline V gene has CDR1 MNHEY and CDR2 SVGAGI. The CDR3 runs 15 residues. The ends lost 7 bases at V and 3 bases at J; junction bases unmatched: 8. Sequencing was performed on blood. The chain uses TRBV6-5 and TRBJ2-7; 11 nucleotides align to TRBD1. The receptor comes from a man aged 18 to 35 in good health. CDR3 loop: CASTQTGTGGYEQYV. The CDR3 DNA follows: TGTGCCAGCACCCAAACCGGGACAGGGGGCTACGAGCAGTACGTC.